This TCR beta chain was captured by sequencing in a study of blood T cells in healthy people across ages. Trimming shortened V by 3 bases and J by 2 bases, and 13 bases separated the two germline ends. The length of the CDR3 is 14 residues. Per germline, CDR1 DFQATT and CDR2 SNEGSKA (reference sequence). As to this clonotype: The antigen is not known.

A sample-barcoded 5' primer and a J-beta primer mix were used in a second PCR of roughly 7 to 12 cycles. Each cDNA molecule carried a tag from a template-switch adaptor that contained 12 random nucleotides. TCRdb passed the 5' RACE reads through MiXCR, listing each CDR3 protein once. Of over 1,200,000 distinct CDR3 sequences in the sample, around 55% are singletons; the top ten hold under 8.5%. Whole-study findings and limits: Donor CMV status was unknown, possibly confounding expanded clonotype changes. Estimates based on one million T cells were treated as lower bounds.

The sequence was obtained from a man aged 18 to 35 in good health. Sequenced input: blood. The chain recombines TRBV20-1 with TRBJ1-1; possibly TRBD1 for D (6 bases). The CDR3 is CSARDSRGNTEAFF. The CDR3 DNA follows: TGCAGTGCTAGGGACAGCCGGGGAAACACTGAAGCTTTCTTT.